These 18 T cell receptor beta chains share one sample of origin, sequenced in a study of T cells expressing NK-cell markers. TCRdb re-called the 5' RACE reads and shows each CDR3 protein once, DNA omitted. Its clone listing holds fewer than 400,000 distinct CDR3 sequences. The sample was blood T cells: a sorted CD56 or NKG2C T cell subset, CD4+ or CD8+ T cells, or bulk PBMC T cells (not recorded which). These TCRs come from a man aged 18-70 years in good health.

The CDR3 here is CASRGGTLSSGANVLTF. The chain recombines TRBV6-1 with TRBJ2-6; TCRdb's assignment of TRBD2 cannot be checked, as there is no DNA. The CDR3 consists of 17 residues. Germline values: CDR1 MNHNS, CDR2 SASEGT.

The chain carries TRBV5-5 and TRBJ2-3; absent DNA, TCRdb's TRBD2 call cannot be checked. The CDR3 has 16 amino acids. CDR1 SGHKS and CDR2 YYEKEE come from the germline V gene (reference sequence). This CDR3 is CASTPRSAGTTDTQYF.

J is TRBJ2-2 and V is TRBV3-1. The germline CDR1 and CDR2 sequences are LGHDT and YNNKEL (reference sequence). The CDR3 length is 16 residues. The CDR3 spells CASSQGGYTNTGELFF.

CDR3: CASSEARPGRSTGELFF. The chain is built from TRBV2 and TRBJ2-2; without DNA, the TCRdb call of TRBD1 cannot be checked. The CDR3 loop spans 17 amino acids. The germline V gene encodes CDR1 SNHLY and CDR2 FYNNEI.

The rearrangement uses TRBV5-1 and TRBJ2-2. The CDR3 consists of 15 residues. CDR1 is SGHRS and CDR2 is YFSETQ in the germline V gene. CDR3: CASSLDRRHTGELFF.

The chain links TRBV28 to TRBJ1-1; the D gene TCRdb calls, TRBD1, cannot be checked with no DNA. Germline V CDR1 and CDR2: MDHEN, SYDVKM. This CDR3 has 17 amino acids. The CDR3 region is CASSLWGKGQLNTEAFF.

CDR3 region: CASSFRDRGSGNTIYF. The chain links TRBV7-2 to TRBJ1-3; TCRdb reports TRBD1, a call that lacks DNA to check it against. The germline gives CDR1 SGHTA, CDR2 FQGNSA. This CDR3 is built from 16 residues.

The chain links TRBV12-5 to TRBJ2-1. The CDR3 has 13 residues. Looked up from germline, CDR1 is LGHNT and CDR2 is FRNRAP. CDR3 in amino acids: CASGLRLDDEQFF.

This chain uses TRBV20-1 with TRBJ2-2; checking the TCRdb D call of TRBD1 is not possible without DNA. Germline CDR1 reads DFQATT; CDR2 reads SNEGSKA (reference sequence). CDR3 size: 13 residues. This chain's CDR3 is CSAYRGGTGELFF.

The V gene is TRBV6-1, the J gene TRBJ2-5; TCRdb names TRBD2, which stays unverified in the absence of DNA. This CDR3 is 14 amino acids long. Per the germline V gene, CDR1 is MNHNS and CDR2 is SASEGT. CDR3 sequence: CASRLVGGGETQYF.

This chain connects TRBV4-2 to TRBJ2-1; TCRdb names TRBD1, which stays unverified in the absence of DNA. CDR1 is LGHNA, CDR2 YNFKEQ, per germline. This CDR3 spans 16 amino acids. This CDR3 reads CASSPRGLLYYNEQFF.

The genes are TRBV6-5 and TRBJ2-3; TCRdb lists TRBD2, though no DNA is available to test this call. This CDR3 is 16 amino acids long. CDR1 is MNHEY, CDR2 SVGAGI, per germline. This CDR3 is CASSYLALGHTDTQYF.

The V and J genes are TRBV4-2 and TRBJ2-7; TCRdb lists TRBD1, though no DNA is available to test this call. CDR3 length equals 14 residues. Germline-derived CDR1 and CDR2 are LGHNA and YNFKEQ. The CDR3 is CASSPGQGYYEQYF.

The CDR3 spells CASRGSGGGYEQYF. V and J are TRBV12-3 or TRBV12-4 and TRBJ2-7; lacking DNA, the TRBD1 call made by TCRdb goes unchecked. The CDR3 has 14 amino acids.

The rearrangement links TRBV3-1 to TRBJ2-5; TCRdb selects TRBD1, and the lack of DNA leaves this call unchecked. The germline gives CDR1 LGHDT, CDR2 YNNKEL (reference sequence). This CDR3 contains 15 residues. The CDR3 protein is CASSQQRKGGETQYF.

The CDR3 sequence: CASRPGQGSPNTEAFF. The rearrangement links TRBV6-4 to TRBJ1-1; checking the TCRdb D call of TRBD1 is not possible without DNA. CDR1 is MRHNA and CDR2 is SNTAGT in the germline V gene. This CDR3 spans 16 amino acids.

The chain uses TRBV5-1 and TRBJ2-7. CDR1 is SGHRS, CDR2 YFSETQ, per germline. The CDR3 loop spans 15 amino acids. The CDR3 sequence is CASSLSRGSSYEQYF.

This chain links TRBV4-2 with TRBJ2-1; TCRdb's D call, TRBD2, is unchecked because there is no DNA. CDR1 and CDR2 from the germline V gene are LGHNA and YNFKEQ. The CDR3 contains 16 residues. The CDR3 sequence is CASSQKTSGSGNEQFF.